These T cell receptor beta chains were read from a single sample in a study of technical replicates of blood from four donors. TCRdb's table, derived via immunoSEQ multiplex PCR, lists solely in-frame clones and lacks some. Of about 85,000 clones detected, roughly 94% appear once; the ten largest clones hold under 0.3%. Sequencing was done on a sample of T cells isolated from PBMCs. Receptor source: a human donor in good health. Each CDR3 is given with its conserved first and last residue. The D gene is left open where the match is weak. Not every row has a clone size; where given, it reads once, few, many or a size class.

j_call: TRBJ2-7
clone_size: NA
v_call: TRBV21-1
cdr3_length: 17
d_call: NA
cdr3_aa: CASSILTSGRKTYEQYF
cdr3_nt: TGTGCCAGCAGCATTTTGACTAGCGGGAGAAAAACCTACGAGCAGTACTTC

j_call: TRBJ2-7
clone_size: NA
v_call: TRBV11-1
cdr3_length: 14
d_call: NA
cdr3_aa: CASSLGRRGYEQYF
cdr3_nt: TGTGCCAGCAGCTTAGGGAGACGGGGCTACGAGCAGTACTTC

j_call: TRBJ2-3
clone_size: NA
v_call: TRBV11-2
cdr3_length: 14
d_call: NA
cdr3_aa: CASSPRGSTDTQYF
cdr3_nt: TGTGCCAGCAGCCCTAGGGGTAGCACAGATACGCAGTATTTT

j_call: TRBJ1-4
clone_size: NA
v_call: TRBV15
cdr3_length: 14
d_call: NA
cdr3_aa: CATSSTGKNEKLFF
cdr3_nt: TGTGCCACCAGCAGTACCGGGAAAAATGAAAAACTGTTTTTT

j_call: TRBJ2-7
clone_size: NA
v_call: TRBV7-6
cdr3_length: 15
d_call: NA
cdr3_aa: CASSSNRDNSYEQYF
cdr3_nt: TGTGCCAGCAGCAGCAACCGGGACAACTCCTACGAGCAGTACTTC

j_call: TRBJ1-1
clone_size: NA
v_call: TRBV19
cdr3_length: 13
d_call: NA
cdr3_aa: CASSIDRGSEAFF
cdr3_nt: TGTGCCAGTAGTATAGATCGGGGGAGCGAAGCTTTCTTT

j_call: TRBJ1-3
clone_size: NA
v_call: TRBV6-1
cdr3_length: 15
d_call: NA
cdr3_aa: CASSEDFFSGNTIYF
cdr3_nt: TGTGCCAGCAGTGAGGACTTCTTCTCTGGAAACACCATATATTTT

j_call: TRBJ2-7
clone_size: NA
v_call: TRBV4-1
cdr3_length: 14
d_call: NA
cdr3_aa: CASSQEQGGYEQYF
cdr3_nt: TGCGCCAGCAGCCAAGAGCAGGGAGGCTACGAGCAGTACTTC

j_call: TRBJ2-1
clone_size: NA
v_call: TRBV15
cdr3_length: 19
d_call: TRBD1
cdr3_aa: CATSRDWAGTGNSYNEQFF
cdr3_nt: TGTGCCACCAGCAGAGATTGGGCAGGGACAGGGAATTCCTACAATGAGCAGTTCTTC

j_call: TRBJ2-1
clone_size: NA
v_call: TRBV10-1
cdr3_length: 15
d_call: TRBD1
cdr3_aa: CASSGFDRGHNEQFF
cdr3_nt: TGCGCCAGCAGTGGCTTCGACAGGGGGCACAATGAGCAGTTCTTC

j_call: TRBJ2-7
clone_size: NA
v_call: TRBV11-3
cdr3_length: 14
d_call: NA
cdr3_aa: CASSVGTGDYEQYF
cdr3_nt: TGTGCCAGCAGCGTAGGGACGGGAGACTACGAGCAGTACTTC

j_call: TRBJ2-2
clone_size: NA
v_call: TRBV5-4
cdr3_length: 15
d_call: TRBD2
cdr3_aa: CASSTSSGTTGELFF
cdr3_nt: TGTGCCAGCAGCACATCTAGCGGGACTACCGGGGAGCTGTTTTTT

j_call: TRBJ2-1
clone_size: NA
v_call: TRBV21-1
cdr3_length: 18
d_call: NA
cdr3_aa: CASSKIPTVAGRRNEQFF
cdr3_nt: TGTGCCAGCAGCAAAATCCCGACCGTAGCGGGACGTCGCAATGAGCAGTTCTTC

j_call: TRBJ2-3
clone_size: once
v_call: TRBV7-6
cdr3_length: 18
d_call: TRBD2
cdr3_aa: CASSSGLAGGAGTDTQYF
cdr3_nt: TGTGCCAGCAGCTCGGGACTAGCGGGCGGAGCTGGCACAGATACGCAGTATTTT

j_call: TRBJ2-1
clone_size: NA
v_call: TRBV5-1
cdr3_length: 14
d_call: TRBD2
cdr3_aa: CASSGGSINNEQFF
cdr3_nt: TGCGCCAGCAGTGGCGGGAGTATAAACAATGAGCAGTTCTTC